The 24 T cell receptor beta chains presented below share a single source sample, sequenced in a study of OX40 agonist ivuxolimab in advanced cancers. Sequencing used immunoSEQ multiplex PCR; TCRdb keeps in-frame clones, though not all of them. The sample yields around 55,000 clones, around 89% seen once. This specimen was CD4+ or CD8+ T cells sorted from blood, taken in a trial of the OX40 agonist ivuxolimab. These TCRs come from an adult with an advanced solid tumor such as melanoma, head and neck, liver or kidney cancer.

CDR3 nucleotides: TGTGCCAGCAGCTTGGGGCCTTACAATGAGCAGTTCTTC. Protein product: CASSLGPYNEQFF. The V gene is TRBV11-1, the J gene TRBJ2-1; a possible D gene is TRBD1 (5 bases). CDR3 size: 13 residues. V shed 3 bases and J shed 4 bases, with 7 bases lying between them. Per germline, CDR1 SGHAT and CDR2 FQDESV (reference sequence). The full variable domain, in which reference TRBV11-1 and TRBJ2-1 provide the parts outside the CDR3, is EAEVAQSPRYKITEKSQAVAFWCDPISGHATLYWYRQILGQGPELLVQFQDESVVDDSQLPKDRFSAERLKGVDSTLKIQPAELGDSAMYLCASSLGPYNEQFFGPGTRLTVL.

CDR3: CASSFYGGQFSGNTIYF. Here the CDR3 DNA reads TGTGCCAGCAGCTTTTATGGGGGGCAATTCTCTGGAAACACCATATATTTT. The rearrangement joins TRBV11-2 to TRBJ1-3, with D perhaps TRBD1 (6 bases). V gave up 3 bases and J gave up 0 bases, with 15 bases separating them. Germline lookup yields CDR1 SGHAT and CDR2 FQNNGV. This CDR3 is 17 amino acids long.

The chain combines TRBV7-9 with TRBJ2-1; 7 bases agree with TRBD1. Per germline, CDR1 SEHNR and CDR2 FQNEAQ (reference sequence). The CDR3 length is 15 residues. The V and J ends lost 5 bases and 4 bases, in that order; junction bases with no gene match: 8. Written as DNA, the CDR3 is TGTGCCAGCAGCGTGGGACAGCCTCGATACAATGAGCAGTTCTTC. Encoded protein: CASSVGQPRYNEQFF.

The J gene is TRBJ1-1, the V gene TRBV10-2, with D possibly TRBD1 on 5 matching bases. Germline loops: CDR1 WSHSY, CDR2 SAAADI. The CDR3 length is 13 residues. Trimming pared 7 bases from V and 4 bases from J, leaving 13 bases between. The CDR3 bases are TGCGCCAGCAAAAACCGAAGGGGCACTGAAGCTTTCTTT. Translating gives CASKNRRGTEAFF.

The V gene is TRBV2, the J gene TRBJ2-7; 9 positions agree with TRBD2. V shed 4 bases, J shed 1 base, and the junction held 2 bases outside the gene matches. CDR1 and CDR2 from the germline V gene are SNHLY and FYNNEI. The CDR3 runs 14 residues. CDR3 protein: CASSASGGSYEQYF. CDR3 in DNA: TGTGCCAGCAGTGCCAGCGGGGGGTCCTACGAGCAGTACTTC.

CDR3 nucleotide sequence: TGTGCCAGCAGCTTGGTTACAGGGGGCACTGAAGCTTTCTTT. Translation gives CASSLVTGGTEAFF. The chain recombines TRBV7-9 with TRBJ1-1; TRBD1 matches at 8 bases. The V and J ends lost 3 bases and 4 bases, in that order; junction bases with no gene match: 4. This CDR3 has 14 residues. Germline CDR1 reads SEHNR; CDR2 reads FQNEAQ (reference sequence).

In its sample, this clone was seen a few times. The chain is built from TRBV5-4 and TRBJ1-6; no definite D call. From germline, CDR1 is SGHNT and CDR2 YYREEE (reference sequence). V shed 4 bases and J shed 9 bases, with 23 bases lying between them. CDR3 size: 17 residues. CDR3 nucleotides: TGTGCCAGCAGCCCACATCCCCGGGTCAGACCTACTTCACCCCTCCACTTT. Amino acid sequence: CASSPHPRVRPTSPLHF.

The genes are TRBV7-8 and TRBJ1-1; D ambiguous. The CDR3 covers 14 residues. Looked up from germline, CDR1 is SGHVS and CDR2 is FQNEAQ. Trimming removed 6 bases from V and 0 bases from J, with 11 bases in between. CDR3 region: CASRWGGVNTEAFF. Written as DNA, the CDR3 is TGTGCCAGCAGGTGGGGTGGGGTGAACACTGAAGCTTTCTTT. The full variable domain, in which reference TRBV7-8 and TRBJ1-1 provide the parts outside the CDR3, is GAGVSQSPRYKVAKRGQDVALRCDPISGHVSLFWYQQALGQGPEFLTYFQNEAQLDKSGLPSDRFFAERPEGSVSTLKIQRTQQEDSAVYLCASRWGGVNTEAFFGQGTRLTVV.

This chain uses TRBV5-1 with TRBJ2-1; TRBD2 matches at 13 bases. The V and J ends lost 6 bases and 10 bases, in that order; junction bases with no gene match: 10. Germline assignment: CDR1 SGHRS and CDR2 YFSETQ. CDR3 length: 15 amino acids. This CDR3 reads CASTYGTSGTGEQFF. As DNA, the CDR3 is TGCGCCAGCACTTACGGGACTAGCGGGACCGGCGAGCAGTTCTTC. The whole variable domain, remainder taken from reference TRBV5-1 and TRBJ2-1, is KAGVTQTPRYLIKTRGQQVTLSCSPISGHRSVSWYQQTPGQGLQFLFEYFSETQRNKGNFPGRFSGRQFSNSRSEMNVSTLELGDSALYLCASTYGTSGTGEQFFGPGTRLTVL.

This sequence joins TRBV28 and TRBJ1-3; D remains ambiguous. The V and J ends lost 6 bases and 1 base respectively, with 7 bases between them. Germline V lookup: CDR1 MDHEN, CDR2 SYDVKM. The CDR3 runs to 13 residues. The CDR3 coding sequence is TGTGCCAGCAGACCCTCGTCTGGAAACACCATATATTTT. This codes for CASRPSSGNTIYF.

The chain has TRBV19 and TRBJ1-2; D call uncertain. This CDR3 has 17 residues. V lost 3 bases, J lost 0 bases, and 17 bases lay in between. The V gene's germline CDR1 is LNHDA and CDR2 SQIVND (reference sequence). CDR3 bases: TGTGCCAGTAGTATGTCCGGTTCAATCGTCGCTAACTATGGCTACACCTTC. This translates into CASSMSGSIVANYGYTF.

The genes are TRBV5-1 and TRBJ1-2; maybe TRBD1 (6 bases). The CDR3 extends over 13 amino acids. V shed 6 bases and J shed 1 base, with 10 bases lying between them. CDR1 is SGHRS, CDR2 YFSETQ, per germline. The DNA of the CDR3 is TGCGCCAGCACTCAGGGACATAACTATGGCTACACCTTC. It translates to CASTQGHNYGYTF.

The chain combines TRBV30 with TRBJ1-2; D not resolved. This CDR3 comprises 12 residues. From germline, CDR1 is GTSNPN and CDR2 SVGIG (reference sequence). V dropped 4 bases and J dropped 4 bases, with 10 bases sitting between them. The CDR3 DNA sequence: TGTGCCTGGAAGTCCCTCCCCTATGGCTACACCTTC. Translation gives CAWKSLPYGYTF.

CDR3 amino acids: CASRRLAEKNTGELFF. In nucleotides, the CDR3 is TGCGCCAGCAGACGGCTAGCGGAGAAGAACACCGGGGAGCTGTTTTTT. The chain employs TRBV4-1 and TRBJ2-2; 7 nucleotides align to TRBD2. The CDR3 totals 16 residues. Germline CDR1 is MGHRA and CDR2 is YSYEKL. V lost 6 bases to trimming and J lost 1 base; unmatched junction nucleotides: 8.

The chain combines TRBV29-1 with TRBJ2-1; possible D gene TRBD1, 6 bases. The ends were cut back, 3 bases at V and 7 bases at J, with 22 bases in the middle. The germline V gene encodes CDR1 SQVTM and CDR2 ANQGSEA. The CDR3 spans 16 residues. CDR3 bases: TGCAGCGTTGAGGGTGATCTGCGCCAGGGGTTGAATGAGCAGTTCTTC. Encoded protein: CSVEGDLRQGLNEQFF.

The rearrangement links TRBV5-6 to TRBJ1-1, with D uncertain. This CDR3 region has 13 residues. V was cut by 6 bases and J by 4 bases, with 13 bases left in between. CDR1 is SGHDT, CDR2 YYEEEE, per germline. CDR3 sequence (DNA): TGTGCCAGCAAGATGGGAGGGATCACTGAAGCTTTCTTT. Encoded protein: CASKMGGITEAFF.

The chain carries TRBV4-2 and TRBJ2-1, with D perhaps TRBD1 or TRBD2 (6 bases each). Trimming took 2 bases from V and 3 from J, leaving 29 bases between them. CDR3 size: 21 residues. From germline, CDR1 is LGHNA and CDR2 YNFKEQ. The CDR3 spells CASSQPSGGKGGHGGYNEQFF. CDR3 sequence (DNA): TGTGCCAGCAGCCAACCCTCCGGGGGAAAAGGGGGGCACGGAGGCTACAATGAGCAGTTCTTC.

The rearrangement joins TRBV13 to TRBJ2-7, with D hard to call. Germline lookup yields CDR1 PRHDT and CDR2 FYEKMQ (reference sequence). The V gene lost 5 bases and the J gene lost 6 bases, with 8 bases spanning the gap. This CDR3 is 11 amino acids long. The chain's CDR3 is CASSKATEQYF. The CDR3 region has the DNA TGTGCCAGCAGCAAGGCGACCGAGCAGTACTTC.

At least ten counts were recorded for this clone. This chain joins TRBV7-9 and TRBJ1-2; 9 positions agree with TRBD1. This CDR3 is built from 15 residues. Trimming took 2 bases from V and 0 from J; bases not matched to a gene: 1. Germline V gene sequence: CDR1 SEHNR, CDR2 FQNEAQ (reference sequence). CDR3: CASSLRTGANYGYTF. CDR3 DNA sequence: TGTGCCAGCAGCTTACGGACAGGGGCTAACTATGGCTACACCTTC.

CDR3 sequence reads: CASSPRLAGGTDTQYF. The CDR3 DNA sequence: TGTGCCAGCAGCCCCCGACTAGCGGGAGGCACAGATACGCAGTATTTT. The chain carries TRBV13 and TRBJ2-3, with 12 bases fitting TRBD2. The junction had 4 bases not matched to a gene; V was cut back by 5 bases and J by 1 base. Germline V gives CDR1 PRHDT, CDR2 FYEKMQ (reference sequence). The CDR3 runs to 16 residues.

This chain connects TRBV19 to TRBJ2-1; D remains unclear. The CDR3 contains 19 residues. The V end was cut by 3 bases, the J end by 1 base, with 22 bases between. In germline, CDR1 is LNHDA, CDR2 SQIVND (reference sequence). The CDR3 protein is CASSIVQAYTFPSYNEQFF. The DNA for the CDR3 is TGTGCCAGTAGTATTGTGCAGGCATACACATTCCCATCCTACAATGAGCAGTTCTTC.

The chain links TRBV9 to TRBJ2-7, with 11 bases identical to TRBD1. Germline CDR1 reads SGDLS; CDR2 reads YYNGEE. Trimming removed 3 bases from V and 7 bases from J; junction bases left unmatched: 3. The CDR3 consists of 13 residues. This CDR3 is CASSAGTGGEQYF. DNA of the CDR3: TGTGCCAGCAGCGCCGGGACAGGGGGAGAGCAGTACTTC.

The V and J genes are TRBV6-5 and TRBJ2-7; 9 positions agree with TRBD2. From germline, CDR1 is MNHEY and CDR2 SVGAGI. With V trimmed by 6 bases and J by 6 bases, 6 bases remained unmatched. CDR3 length equals 13 residues. The CDR3: CASSPHSGSEQYV. CDR3 DNA sequence: TGTGCCAGCAGCCCTCATAGCGGGAGCGAGCAGTACGTC.

The chain is built from TRBV23-1 and TRBJ1-1; a weak D match, TRBD1 (6 bases). TRBV23-1 counts as an open reading frame of uncertain function. The V end was cut by 8 bases, the J end by 0 bases, with 16 bases between. The CDR3 has 15 residues. This chain's CDR3 is CASRRDTLMNTEAFF. CDR3 in DNA: TGCGCCAGCCGTCGGGACACCCTTATGAACACTGAAGCTTTCTTT.